The clone carrying this TCR beta chain showed up just a few times. Its antigen is not identified. The data belong to a study of CD8 T cells in ankylosing spondylitis. In making TCR beta libraries, quantitative 5'-RACE with molecular barcodes was used. TCRdb passed the 5' RACE reads through MiXCR, listing each CDR3 protein once. The sample records tens of thousands of distinct CDR3 sequences, more than 15% being singletons. General study results and limits: With a CD8+ phenotype, disease-linked clones were relatively rare in peripheral blood. A subset of motif variants has previously been described in the synovial fluid and blood of reactive arthritis. A TCR beta motif of eight or nine highly homologous variants seemed to mark ankylosing spondylitis blood.

The CDR3 sequence is 14 residues long. The ends were cut back, 5 bases at V and 9 bases at J, with 20 bases in the middle. CDR1 and CDR2 (germline): SQVTM, ANQGSEA. The rearrangement joins TRBV29-1 to TRBJ2-1, with D possibly matching TRBD1 (6 bases). The source material was blood. This TCR derives from a male donor with ankylosing spondylitis or in good health (not recorded which). The CDR3 DNA reads TGCAGCGTTCTTAGCCAGGGGATTTCGGGTGAGCAGTTCTTC. It yields the protein CSVLSQGISGEQFF.